The clone carrying this T cell receptor beta chain has a handful of counts. The antigen is unknown. TCRdb processed the reads anew with MiXCR; each CDR3 protein has one entry. In the table there are 50,000 to 65,000 distinct CDR3 sequences, 21% of which are singletons. This sample stems from a study of lung T cells in sarcoidosis with Löfgren's syndrome. General study findings and limits: Multiple Löfgren's syndrome patients reportedly shared TRAV12-1 and TRBV2 CDR3 motifs, suggesting public CD4+ TCRs. TRBV2 was the preferred pairing partner of TRAV12-1, with similar CDR3s. These T cells possibly recognize a putative, unidentified sarcoidosis-associated antigen.

Deletions cut 4 bases from V and 2 bases from J, with 18 bases between. The CDR3 extends over 17 amino acids. Germline CDR1 is LGHNT and CDR2 is FRNRAP. The gene calls are TRBV12-5 and TRBJ2-1; D ambiguous. Sequences were obtained from CD4+ T cells from PBMCs. The sequence came from a human donor with sarcoidosis (Löfgren's syndrome or another form), or a control subject (not recorded which). The CDR3 reads CASGSTLGRSTYNEQFF. Written as DNA, the CDR3 is TGTGCTAGTGGTTCGACCTTGGGCAGGTCAACCTACAATGAGCAGTTCTTC.